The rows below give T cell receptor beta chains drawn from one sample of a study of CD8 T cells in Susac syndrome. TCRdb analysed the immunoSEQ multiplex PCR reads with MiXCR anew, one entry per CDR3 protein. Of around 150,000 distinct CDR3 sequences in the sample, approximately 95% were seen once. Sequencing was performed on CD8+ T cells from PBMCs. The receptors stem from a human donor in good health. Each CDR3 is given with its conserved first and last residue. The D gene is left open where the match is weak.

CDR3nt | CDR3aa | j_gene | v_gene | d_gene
TGTGCCAGCAGCTTGACGGGAGACGGCTATGGCTACACCTTC | CASSLTGDGYGYTF | TRBJ1-2 | TRBV5-6 | NA
TGCAGTGCTAGAGATATCCCTAGCGGGAGGAATGAGCAGTTCTTC | CSARDIPSGRNEQFF | TRBJ2-1 | TRBV20-1 | TRBD2
TGTGCCAGCAGAAGCGGACTAGCGGGATCCTACGAGCAGTACTTC | CASRSGLAGSYEQYF | TRBJ2-7 | TRBV7-9 | TRBD2
TGTGCCAGCAGTTACAACAGGGTGAGTGAGCAGTTCTTC | CASSYNRVSEQFF | TRBJ2-1 | TRBV6-6 | NA
TGCAGCGTTGAACGGGACAATGAGCAGTTCTTC | CSVERDNEQFF | TRBJ2-1 | TRBV29-1 | NA
TGCAGCGGGGCGGGAGAAGAGCAGTTCTTC | CSGAGEEQFF | TRBJ2-1 | TRBV29-1 | TRBD2
TGTGCCAGCAGCCCGGGGACTCCCTCCGAGCAGTACTTC | CASSPGTPSEQYF | TRBJ2-7 | TRBV5-6 | NA
TGTGCCAGCAGCCAGTTCCGCGGGGCCAACAATGAGCAGTTCTTC | CASSQFRGANNEQFF | TRBJ2-1 | TRBV14 | NA
TGTGCCAGCAGCGCTCTTACAGGGCTATCCGGGGCCAACGTCCTGACTTTC | CASSALTGLSGANVLTF | TRBJ2-6 | TRBV9 | NA
TGTGCCAGCAGCGAAGCCAAGCAGTTCTTC | CASSEAKQFF | TRBJ2-1 | TRBV7-3 | NA
TGTGCCAGCAGTGAAGCCGCAGGGTATGGCTACACCTTC | CASSEAAGYGYTF | TRBJ1-2 | TRBV2 | NA
TGTGCCACAGAAGACAGGGGACGGAGCACAGATACGCAGTATTTT | CATEDRGRSTDTQYF | TRBJ2-3 | TRBV15 | TRBD1
TGTGCCAGCAAGGCTAACGGGGGCTACGAGCAGTACTTC | CASKANGGYEQYF | TRBJ2-7 | TRBV13 | NA
TGTGCCAGCGGTCCGGGACAGAATTACGAGCAGTACTTC | CASGPGQNYEQYF | TRBJ2-7 | TRBV27 | TRBD1
TGTGCCAGCAGCTTAATGGGAATCAACACTGAAGCTTTCTTT | CASSLMGINTEAFF | TRBJ1-1 | TRBV11-2 | NA
TGTGCCAGCAGCTTAACCCCCCGGGCGAGAGAGACCCAGTACTTC | CASSLTPRARETQYF | TRBJ2-5 | TRBV7-8 | NA
TGTGCCAGCAGTCCACAGGGATCTCAGCCCCAGCATTTT | CASSPQGSQPQHF | TRBJ1-5 | TRBV12-3/TRBV12-4 | NA